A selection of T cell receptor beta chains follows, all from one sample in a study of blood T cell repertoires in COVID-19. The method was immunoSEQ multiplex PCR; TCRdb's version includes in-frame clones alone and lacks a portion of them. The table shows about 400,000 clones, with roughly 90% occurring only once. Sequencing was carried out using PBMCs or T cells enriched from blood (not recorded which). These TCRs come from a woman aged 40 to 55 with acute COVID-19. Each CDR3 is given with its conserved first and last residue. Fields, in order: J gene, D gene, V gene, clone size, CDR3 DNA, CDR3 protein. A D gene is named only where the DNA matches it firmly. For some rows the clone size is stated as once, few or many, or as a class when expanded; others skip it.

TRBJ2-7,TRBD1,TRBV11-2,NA,TGTGCCAGCAGCTTGTACAGGGGGTACGCTACTTGGGGTGAGCAGTACTTC,CASSLYRGYATWGEQYF
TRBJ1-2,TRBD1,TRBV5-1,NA,TGCGCCAGCAGCTTCGTTTTCTCGGACAGGAGGAACTATGGCTACACCTTC,CASSFVFSDRRNYGYTF
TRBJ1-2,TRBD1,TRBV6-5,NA,TGTGCCAGCAGCTCTCCCGACAGGGGTGGTGGCTACACCTTC,CASSSPDRGGGYTF
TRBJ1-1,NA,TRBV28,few,TGTGCCAGCAGTCCTTCCCCCTCCGGCAGGGCCAATTTT,CASSPSPSGRANF
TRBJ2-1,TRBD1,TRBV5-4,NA,TGTGCCAGCAGCCGTCAGGGGGCGCTGAATGAGCAGTTCTTC,CASSRQGALNEQFF
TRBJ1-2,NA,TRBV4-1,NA,TGCGCCAGCAGCCAAGTTGCAGGAACCTATGGCTACACCTTC,CASSQVAGTYGYTF
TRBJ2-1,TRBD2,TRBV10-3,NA,TGTGCCATCAGTAATAGCGGGGGGGCCTCGAATGAGCAGTTCTTC,CAISNSGGASNEQFF
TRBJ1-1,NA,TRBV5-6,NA,TGTGCCAGCAGCTTCAGGATTAACACTGAAGCTTTCTTT,CASSFRINTEAFF
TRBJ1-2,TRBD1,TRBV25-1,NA,TGTGCCAGCAGTGAAGGCCTCGGGACAGGGCGATTCTATGGCTACACCTTC,CASSEGLGTGRFYGYTF
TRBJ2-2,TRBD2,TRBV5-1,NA,TGCGCCAGCAGCATCGGGACTAGCGGAGACACCGGGGAGCTGTTTTTT,CASSIGTSGDTGELFF
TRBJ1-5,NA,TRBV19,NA,TGTGCCAGTAGTATAGAAGGTACAGGGAATCAGCCCCAGCATTTT,CASSIEGTGNQPQHF
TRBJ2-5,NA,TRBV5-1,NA,TGCGCCAGCAGCTCAGGGGCGGAAGAGACCCAGTACTTC,CASSSGAEETQYF
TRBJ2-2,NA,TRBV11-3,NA,TGTGCCAGCAGAAGACCGGGAGAGAACACCGGGGAGCTGTTTTTT,CASRRPGENTGELFF
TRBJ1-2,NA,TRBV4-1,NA,TGCGCCAGCAGCCAAGTGAAGGGGCCCTATGGCTACACCTTC,CASSQVKGPYGYTF
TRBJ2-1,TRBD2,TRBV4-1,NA,TGCGCCAGCAGCCCCCGACTAGCGGGGGGGCCGTGGCAGTTCTTC,CASSPRLAGGPWQFF
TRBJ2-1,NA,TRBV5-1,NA,TGCGCCAGCAGCTTGGAGGACAGACGATACAATGAGCAGTTCTTC,CASSLEDRRYNEQFF
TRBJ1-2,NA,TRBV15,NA,TGTGCCACCAGCACCGCCCTGGGCAGGGGAGGCTACACCTTC,CATSTALGRGGYTF
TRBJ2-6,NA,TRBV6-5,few,TGTGCCAGCAGTTCGGGGGCTGGGGCCAACGTCCTGACTTTC,CASSSGAGANVLTF
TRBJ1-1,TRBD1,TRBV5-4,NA,TGTGCCAGCAGCCCCGAACTACAGGGGACTGAAGCTTTCTTT,CASSPELQGTEAFF
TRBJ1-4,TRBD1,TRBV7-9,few,TGTGCCAGCAGCTCCCTACAGGGGCGCAGGGAAAAACTGTTTTTT,CASSSLQGRREKLFF
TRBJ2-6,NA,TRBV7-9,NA,TGTGCCAGCAGCTTAGTGAGTGCCTCTGGGGCCAACGTCCTGACTTTC,CASSLVSASGANVLTF
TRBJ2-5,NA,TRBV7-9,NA,TGTGCCAGCAGCTTAGCCATGGGTTCAGGAGAGACCCAGTACTTC,CASSLAMGSGETQYF
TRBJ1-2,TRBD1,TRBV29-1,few,TGCAGCGTTGAAGATACCAGGGGGGAAATTCCTTTC,CSVEDTRGEIPF
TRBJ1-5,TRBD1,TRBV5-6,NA,TGTGCCAGCAGCGCCGGGACAGGGGGCTCCTTGAGCAATCAGCCCCAGCATTTT,CASSAGTGGSLSNQPQHF
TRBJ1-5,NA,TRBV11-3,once,TGTGCCAGCAGCTCCCCATCGGGGGATAGCAATCAGCCCCAGCATTTT,CASSSPSGDSNQPQHF
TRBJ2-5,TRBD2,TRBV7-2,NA,TGTGCCAGCAGCCCGGGGGGGAGCGGGAGAGAGACCCAGTACTTC,CASSPGGSGRETQYF
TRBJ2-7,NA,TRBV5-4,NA,TGTGCCAGCAGCAGACACGTCTCCTACGAGCAGTACTTC,CASSRHVSYEQYF
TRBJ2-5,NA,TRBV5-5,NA,TGTGCCAGCAGCTTGAGTGTAGGAGGACAGACCCAGTACTTC,CASSLSVGGQTQYF
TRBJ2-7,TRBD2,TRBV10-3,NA,TGTGCCATCAGTGAGTCGACGGGCGGGGGGGCCAACGAGCAGTACTTC,CAISESTGGGANEQYF
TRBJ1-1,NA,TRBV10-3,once,TGTGCCATCAGTGAAATGAGCTCGAACACTGAAGCTTTCTTT,CAISEMSSNTEAFF
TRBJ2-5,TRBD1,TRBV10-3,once,TGTGCCATCAGATCCGGGACAGGGGGAAGCCAAGAGACCCAGTACTTC,CAIRSGTGGSQETQYF
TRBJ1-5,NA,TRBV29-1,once,TGCAGCGTTGGAGACAGTGTTAGCAATCAGCCCCAGCATTTT,CSVGDSVSNQPQHF